This is a list of T cell receptor beta chains from one sample in a study of blood T cells in healthy people across ages. TCRdb itself ran the 5' RACE reads through MiXCR, one entry per CDR3 protein. The data contain around 1,500,000 distinct CDR3 sequences, 42% of them seen just once; the ten biggest clones take up approximately 7.9%. The sample was blood. The receptors here all came from a woman aged 18-29 years in good health. CDR3s include the opening cysteine and the closing phenylalanine or tryptophan. D genes are given only for firm matches. Clone size is not always given. Where it is, it says once, few, many or a class for expanded clones.

D	size	J	V	DNA	CDR3
NA	NA	TRBJ2-7	TRBV6-1	TGTGCCAGCAGCGCGGGGCATGGAGGTGAGCAGTACTTC	CASSAGHGGEQYF
NA	few	TRBJ1-6	TRBV29-1	TGCAGCGTTGAATTGGGGCCTAATTCACCCCTCCACTTT	CSVELGPNSPLHF
NA	NA	TRBJ1-1	TRBV7-2	TGTGTCAGCAGCTTGCAGGGAGTTTACACTGAAGCTTTCTTT	CVSSLQGVYTEAFF
NA	NA	TRBJ2-3	TRBV5-6	TGTGCCAGCAGCTTGGTTTTTGCCGACAGCACTAGCACAGATACGCAGTATTTT	CASSLVFADSTSTDTQYF
NA	NA	TRBJ2-1	TRBV7-8	TGTGCCAGCAGCCTATTTGTTAGCTCCTACAATGAGCAGTTCTTC	CASSLFVSSYNEQFF
NA	NA	TRBJ2-4	TRBV6-6	TGTGCCAGCAGTTACTCGAGCAGCATAGCCAAAAACATTCAGTACTTC	CASSYSSSIAKNIQYF
TRBD1	NA	TRBJ1-5	TRBV2	TGTGCCAGCAGGGGGACAGGGGTTCAGCCCCAGCATTTT	CASRGTGVQPQHF
TRBD1	NA	TRBJ1-1	TRBV27	TGTGCCAGCAGTCTGACAGGGGGCTTGTGGGGCACTGAAGCTTTCTTT	CASSLTGGLWGTEAFF
TRBD2	NA	TRBJ2-7	TRBV5-1	TGCGCCAGCAGCTTGGAGGCTAGCGGGAGTGAAGAGCAGTACTTC	CASSLEASGSEEQYF
NA	NA	TRBJ2-7	TRBV6-6	TGTGCCAGCAGTAAGGTGGAGTGGGAGCAGTACTTC	CASSKVEWEQYF
TRBD2	NA	TRBJ2-2	TRBV10-3	TGTGCCATCAGTGAGCCGGGACTAGCGGACCCAAGGGTCGGGGAGCTGTTTTTT	CAISEPGLADPRVGELFF
NA	once	TRBJ2-5	TRBV21-1	TGTGCCAGCAGCAGAGACAGGGGGCGCTTGGAAGGAGAGCAGTACTTC	CASSRDRGRLEGEQYF
TRBD1	NA	TRBJ2-6	TRBV6-1	TGTGCCAGCAGGGGACAGGGAGAATCTGGGGCCAACGTCCTGACTTTC	CASRGQGESGANVLTF
TRBD2	NA	TRBJ2-1	TRBV7-8	TGTGCCAGCACCATCCGGACTAGCGTATACAATGAGCAGTTCTTC	CASTIRTSVYNEQFF
TRBD2	NA	TRBJ2-1	TRBV6-5	TGTGCCAGCAGTCCCCCTCTAACGGGGGGTGAGCAGTTCTTC	CASSPPLTGGEQFF
NA	NA	TRBJ2-3	TRBV4-1	TGCGCCAGCAGCCAGTCTGCAGCGGATACGCAGTATTTT	CASSQSAADTQYF
NA	NA	TRBJ2-5	TRBV12-3/TRBV12-4	TGTGCCACCTGGGCCACCGACCAAGAGACCCAGTACTTC	CATWATDQETQYF
NA	medium-sized	TRBJ2-6	TRBV13	TGTGCCAGCAGCTTAGGGTCGGGCCGCACCTCTGGGGCCAACGTCCTGACTTTC	CASSLGSGRTSGANVLTF
NA	once	TRBJ1-1	TRBV3-1	TGTGCCAGCAGTGACAATCAAAACACTGAAGCTTTCTTT	CASSDNQNTEAFF
NA	NA	TRBJ2-7	TRBV14	TGTGCCAGCAGCCAAGGTTTTTCCAGAAGCTACGAGCAGTACTTC	CASSQGFSRSYEQYF
NA	once	TRBJ1-4	TRBV10-3	TGTGCCATCAGTGGGGGCGGAGATAATGAAAAACTGTTTTTT	CAISGGGDNEKLFF
NA	NA	TRBJ2-1	TRBV28	TGTGCCAGCCTTGTACAAGGGCAGAGGATCGGTGAGCAGTTCTTC	CASLVQGQRIGEQFF
TRBD2	few	TRBJ2-7	TRBV6-5	TGTGCCAGCAGTTATACCGCGGGAGGGAGCTACGAGCAGTACTTC	CASSYTAGGSYEQYF
NA	few	TRBJ1-2	TRBV20-1	TGCAGTGCTAGAGATCCCCCCAGGGGAGCCTATGGCTACACCTTC	CSARDPPRGAYGYTF
NA	few	TRBJ2-3	TRBV7-9	TGTGCCAGCAGCGCGGACCCCACAGATACGCAGTATTTT	CASSADPTDTQYF
NA	NA	TRBJ2-3	TRBV2	TGTGCCAGCAGCGTCCCGGGACTGGCGCAGTATTTT	CASSVPGLAQYF
TRBD1	NA	TRBJ1-6	TRBV11-1	TGTGCCAGCAGCTTTACCCGGACAGGGCCCGATAATTCACCCCTCCACTTT	CASSFTRTGPDNSPLHF
NA	NA	TRBJ1-2	TRBV18	TGTGCCAGCTCACCCCTCCCGACAGGAGACTATGGCTACACCTTC	CASSPLPTGDYGYTF
TRBD1	few	TRBJ1-2	TRBV18	TGTGCCAGCTCACCTGGGACAGGCGTCTATGGCTACACCTTC	CASSPGTGVYGYTF
NA	NA	TRBJ2-4	TRBV27	TGTGCCAGCAGTTATACCGGGAGCCAAAACATTCAGTACTTC	CASSYTGSQNIQYF
TRBD2	NA	TRBJ2-5	TRBV18	TGTGCCAGCTCATCCCCCACCGGGACTAATCAAGAGACCCAGTACTTC	CASSSPTGTNQETQYF
TRBD1	NA	TRBJ1-2	TRBV6-5	TGTGCCAGCAACCAAGACAGGGAAGGCTATGGCTACACCTTC	CASNQDREGYGYTF
NA	NA	TRBJ1-2	TRBV6-6	TGTGCCAGCAGCCGGGACGGGAACCCCCCGGTCCGCTACACCTTC	CASSRDGNPPVRYTF
TRBD2	NA	TRBJ2-1	TRBV15	TGTGCCACCAGCCGCGGTGTACTAGCGGGGATTAATGAGCAGTTCTTC	CATSRGVLAGINEQFF
TRBD1	once	TRBJ2-1	TRBV6-5	TGTGCCAGCAGCCGACAGGGAAGTGCCAATGAGCAGTTCTTC	CASSRQGSANEQFF